This paragraph covers one TCR beta chain sequence. In the original analysis: Nucleated cell number was recorded as an estimate derived from reference gene primer amplification. Generated by immunoSEQ multiplex PCR, the TCRdb table keeps only in-frame clones and is missing some. Clone size and the V and J calls come from that table; the DNA yielded D and trimming. The profile covers over 130,000 clones, with 65% to 90% appearing a single time and less than 3% taken by the ten largest. Germline CDR1 and CDR2: SGHRS and YFSETQ. This CDR3 comprises 16 residues. J was trimmed by 1 base and V by 1 base; bases with no gene match: 4. This entry comes from a study of blood T cell repertoires in COVID-19. Looking at the study overall: Collection of acute and convalescent COVID-19 samples took place in the United States, Italy and Spain. PBMCs, B-cell-depleted T cells, or T cells were the source of the cDNA or gDNA that made up the material.

J is TRBJ1-2 and V is TRBV5-1, with 10 nucleotides matching TRBD1. What was sequenced was peripheral blood. This TCR was recovered from a man in his fifties with acute or convalescent COVID-19. The CDR3 protein is CASSLPDRGINYGYTF. CDR3 DNA sequence: TGCGCCAGCAGCTTGCCGGACAGGGGGATTAACTATGGCTACACCTTC.